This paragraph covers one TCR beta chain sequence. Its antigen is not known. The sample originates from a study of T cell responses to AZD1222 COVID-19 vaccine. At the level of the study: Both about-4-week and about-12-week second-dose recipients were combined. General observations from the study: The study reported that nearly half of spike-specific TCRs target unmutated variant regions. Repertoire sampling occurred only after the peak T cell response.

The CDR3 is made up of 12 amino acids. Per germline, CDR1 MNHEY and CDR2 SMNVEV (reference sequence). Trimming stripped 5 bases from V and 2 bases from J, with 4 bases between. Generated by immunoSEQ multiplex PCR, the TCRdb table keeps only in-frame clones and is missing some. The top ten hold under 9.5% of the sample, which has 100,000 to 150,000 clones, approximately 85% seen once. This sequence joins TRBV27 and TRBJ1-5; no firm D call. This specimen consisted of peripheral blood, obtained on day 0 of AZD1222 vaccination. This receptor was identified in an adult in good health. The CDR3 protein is CASSTRNQPQHF. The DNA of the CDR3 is TGTGCCAGCAGTACACGCAATCAGCCCCAGCATTTT.